These T cell receptor beta chains were read from a single sample in a study of OX40 agonist ivuxolimab in advanced cancers. Some clones are missing from TCRdb's copy, which holds only in-frame ones; the method was immunoSEQ multiplex PCR. The profile shows about 49,000 clones, 75% to 90% of them singletons. The sample in question was CD4+ or CD8+ T cells sorted from blood, obtained in a trial of the OX40 agonist ivuxolimab. The receptor source for this set is an adult with an advanced solid tumor such as melanoma, head and neck, liver or kidney cancer. CDR3s leave out the opening cysteine and the closing phenylalanine or tryptophan. Fields, in order: CDR3 protein, V gene, D gene. D genes are given only for firm matches.

CDR3aa: ASSVTGTSYEQY
v_gene: TRBV9
d_gene: -

CDR3aa: ASSLGGLGGYT
v_gene: TRBV7-9
d_gene: -

CDR3aa: ASSLGVVDTSGQPQH
v_gene: TRBV28
d_gene: -

CDR3aa: ASSWRDSYNEQF
v_gene: TRBV6-6
d_gene: -

CDR3aa: ASSVFGSNEQF
v_gene: TRBV9
d_gene: -

CDR3aa: AWSITGRSPLH
v_gene: TRBV30
d_gene: -

CDR3aa: ASSSTTVNEKLF
v_gene: TRBV6-5
d_gene: -

CDR3aa: ASSIGFLNEQF
v_gene: TRBV19
d_gene: -

CDR3aa: ASSQGLYEQY
v_gene: TRBV6-5
d_gene: -

CDR3aa: ASSIGLETGIFNEQF
v_gene: TRBV19
d_gene: TRBD1

CDR3aa: SVVQAGSYEQY
v_gene: TRBV29-1
d_gene: -

CDR3aa: ASSLAGSGGEGTGELF
v_gene: TRBV7-6
d_gene: TRBD2

CDR3aa: ASSILGDYEQY
v_gene: TRBV19
d_gene: -

CDR3aa: ASTGTDTQY
v_gene: TRBV27
d_gene: -

CDR3aa: ASSQSDYNEQF
v_gene: TRBV4-1
d_gene: -

CDR3aa: ASSVGANTEAF
v_gene: TRBV9
d_gene: -

CDR3aa: ASSVLGGKDTGELF
v_gene: TRBV9
d_gene: -

CDR3aa: ASSLGMGAETQY
v_gene: TRBV27
d_gene: -

CDR3aa: ASSDGQGTGELF
v_gene: TRBV7-9
d_gene: TRBD1

CDR3aa: ASSPGQFISGNTIY
v_gene: TRBV5-1
d_gene: -

CDR3aa: ASSRTGAEGNEQF
v_gene: TRBV19
d_gene: -

CDR3aa: ASSLGFGTTGGQETQY
v_gene: TRBV7-6
d_gene: TRBD2

CDR3aa: ASSPGLVNTEAF
v_gene: TRBV4-3
d_gene: -

CDR3aa: ASSFGLAGGPREQF
v_gene: TRBV5-4
d_gene: TRBD2

CDR3aa: ASRPPRSGAPNEQF
v_gene: TRBV5-1
d_gene: TRBD2

CDR3aa: ASSLGRSYEQY
v_gene: TRBV7-2
d_gene: -

CDR3aa: AEQQLSADGGNYGYT
v_gene: TRBV7-9
d_gene: -

CDR3aa: ASSATPLPTGNEQETQY
v_gene: TRBV9
d_gene: TRBD1

CDR3aa: ATSRVASEAF
v_gene: TRBV15
d_gene: -

CDR3aa: ASRQIVLPTDTQY
v_gene: TRBV28
d_gene: -

CDR3aa: ASSLSSPPEKLF
v_gene: TRBV27
d_gene: -

CDR3aa: SVDFVGVGETQY
v_gene: TRBV29-1
d_gene: -

CDR3aa: ASSQDGKANTEAF
v_gene: TRBV4-1
d_gene: -

CDR3aa: ASSFLGQKNTEAF
v_gene: TRBV14
d_gene: -

CDR3aa: ASSQDISGTWYGYT
v_gene: TRBV4-1
d_gene: -

CDR3aa: AEGTEAF
v_gene: TRBV11-2
d_gene: -

CDR3aa: ASSSLGGGYGYT
v_gene: TRBV6-1
d_gene: -

CDR3aa: ASSLVIGGPDTQY
v_gene: TRBV7-2
d_gene: TRBD1

CDR3aa: ASSVATGQPTGNTIY
v_gene: TRBV9
d_gene: -

CDR3aa: ASSEGQRGYT
v_gene: TRBV6-1
d_gene: -

CDR3aa: ASSQGLRADRYGYT
v_gene: TRBV4-3
d_gene: -

CDR3aa: ASSVDSSNYGYT
v_gene: TRBV9
d_gene: -

CDR3aa: ASAVSTEAF
v_gene: TRBV6-6
d_gene: -

CDR3aa: ASSDGTAQPQH
v_gene: TRBV7-6
d_gene: TRBD1

CDR3aa: AWSSGGMATQY
v_gene: TRBV30
d_gene: TRBD2

CDR3aa: ASSQGPGNQPQH
v_gene: TRBV28
d_gene: -

CDR3aa: ASSQDMGAQAPQH
v_gene: TRBV4-1
d_gene: -

CDR3aa: ASSYGRGRNTEAF
v_gene: TRBV6-5
d_gene: TRBD1